The present T cell receptor (beta chain) was sequenced within a study of shared clonotypes between healthy human individuals. As for the study in general: Donors had three CD4 naive, three CD4 memory, two CD8 naive and one CD8 memory plate apiece.

It was across several immunoSEQ plates that each subset's genomic DNA was evenly split. A roughly 220 ng quantity of DNA, around 30,000 T cell genomes, went into the sorted-subset replicate PCRs. Sequenced by immunoSEQ multiplex PCR; TCRdb stores in-frame clones only, minus some. The sample holds about 1.5 million clones, around 98% seen once. Findings and caveats of the study: Generation probabilities were higher for clonotypes shared across all four sorted-subset donors than for unshared ones.

This clone occurred once. No antigen is known for it. The clonotype originates from a man aged 25 to 40 in good health. Sequencing was carried out using naive CD4+ T cells sorted from blood. Specified subset: CD45RA+ positively selected.

DNA for the CDR3: TGTGCCAGCTCACCAGGAGGTCAGGGGGCTTTCGGCTACACCTTC. Translation gives CASSPGGQGAFGYTF. This chain links TRBV18 with TRBJ1-2, with 8 bases aligning to TRBD1. CDR3 length equals 15 residues. From germline, CDR1 is KGHSH and CDR2 LQKENI. V lost 2 bases to trimming and J lost 8 bases; unmatched junction nucleotides: 10.